This TCR beta chain was recorded in a study of cytomegalovirus exposure and HLA in healthy donors. The PCR contained 60 Vbeta and 13 Jbeta primers. The table came from immunoSEQ multiplex PCR; TCRdb's copy has only in-frame clones and leaves some out. The table has roughly 200,000 clones, 65% to 85% seen once. J lost 5 bases, V lost 5 bases, and 11 bases had no gene match. CDR3 length: 17 residues. Germline V gene lookup returns CDR1 SGHVS and CDR2 FNYEAQ. This clone came up once. The source is a man over 45 in good health and CMV-seronegative. Input material: PBMCs. The genes are TRBV7-6 and TRBJ2-5; 13 nucleotides align to TRBD2. Here the CDR3 DNA reads TGTGCCAGCAGCCCGAGGACTAGCGGGAGCACAGGGGAGACCCAGTACTTC. Encoded protein: CASSPRTSGSTGETQYF. The variable domain in full, completed from reference TRBV7-6 and TRBJ2-5, reads GAGVSQSPRYKVTKRGQDVALRCDPISGHVSLYWYRQALGQGPEFLTYFNYEAQQDKSGLPNDRFSAERPEGSISTLTIQRTEQRDSAMYRCASSPRTSGSTGETQYFGPGTRLLVL.